This T cell receptor beta chain was recorded in a study of sequential checkpoint blockade in melanoma. Study in general: First-line arms were nivolumab then ipilimumab, or the reverse, randomized 1:1. Each arm's sequence ended with maintenance nivolumab.

The V gene's germline CDR1 is SGHVS and CDR2 FQNEAQ. Trimming cost V 5 bases and J 2 bases, with 16 bases left between them. The CDR3 loop spans 16 amino acids. TCRdb's copy holds only in-frame clones and misses some; the assay was immunoSEQ multiplex PCR. The table shows over 10,000 clones, with roughly 81% occurring only once. Treatment of the sample: randomized to nivolumab then ipilimumab (arm A) or the reverse (arm B). DNA-damaging chemotherapy had not been given to any patient beforehand. PBMC sorting kept live CD3+CD8+ cells without CD19 or CD56. This specimen was CD8+ T cells sorted from blood (inferred from file names), taken from a patient given nivolumab and ipilimumab in sequence. This chain joins TRBV7-8 and TRBJ2-1; weak D call: TRBD2 (5 bases). The origin of this receptor is a human donor with melanoma. This chain's CDR3 is CASSPNGGSAYNEQFF. In DNA form, the CDR3 reads TGTGCCAGCAGCCCAAACGGTGGGAGCGCCTACAATGAGCAGTTCTTC.